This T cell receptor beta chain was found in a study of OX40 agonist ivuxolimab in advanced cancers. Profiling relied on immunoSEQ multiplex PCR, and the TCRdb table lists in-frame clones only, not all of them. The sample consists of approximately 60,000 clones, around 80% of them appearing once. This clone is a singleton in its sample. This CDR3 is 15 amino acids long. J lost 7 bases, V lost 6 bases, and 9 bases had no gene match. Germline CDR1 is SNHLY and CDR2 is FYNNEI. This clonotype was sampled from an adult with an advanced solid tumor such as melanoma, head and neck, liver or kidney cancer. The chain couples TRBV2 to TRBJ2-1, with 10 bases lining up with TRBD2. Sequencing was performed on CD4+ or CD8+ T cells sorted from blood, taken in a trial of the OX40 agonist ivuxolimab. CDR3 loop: CASRALAGAGNEQFF. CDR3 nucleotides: TGTGCCAGCAGAGCGCTAGCGGGAGCCGGGAATGAGCAGTTCTTC. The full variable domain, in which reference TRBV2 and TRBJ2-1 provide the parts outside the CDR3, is EPEVTQTPSHQVTQMGQEVILRCVPISNHLYFYWYRQILGQKVEFLVSFYNNEISEKSEIFDDQFSVERPDGSNFTLKIRSTKLEDSAMYFCASRALAGAGNEQFFGPGTRLTVL.